This entry is about one T cell receptor (beta chain). The antigen is not known. This entry is derived from a study of CD4 T cells in relation to SARS-CoV-2 and coronaviruses. Unexposed donor CD4+ T cells date from 2011-2018, before the COVID-19 pandemic. Isolation of CD4+ T cells took place after approximately eleven days in culture. With 5 bases clipped from V and 2 bases from J, the junction kept 12 bases outside the gene matches. The CDR3 sequence is 16 residues long. Germline V gene sequence: CDR1 SEHNR, CDR2 FQNEAQ (reference sequence). Only in-frame clones appear in the TCRdb table, and some are missing; sequencing was by immunoSEQ multiplex PCR. The sample contains about 22,000 clones, roughly 73% of which appear only once.

The V gene is TRBV7-9, the J gene TRBJ2-7, with 7 bases fitting TRBD1. This sequence was found in a human donor in good health. Material: CD4+ T cells from PBMCs, cultured in vitro. CDR3: CASSAQDRDSPYEQYF. The CDR3 bases are TGTGCCAGCAGCGCGCAAGACCGGGACAGTCCCTACGAGCAGTACTTC.